This paragraph reports one T cell receptor (beta chain). Some clones are missing from TCRdb's copy, which holds only in-frame ones; the method was immunoSEQ multiplex PCR. The data contain about 200,000 clones, approximately 84% of them singletons. This record belongs to a study of blood T cell repertoires in COVID-19. Germline lookup yields CDR1 SQVTM and CDR2 ANQGSEA. The length of the CDR3 is 12 residues. With 6 bases removed from V and 0 bases from J, the gap between germline ends came to 7 bases. Sequencing was carried out using peripheral blood. This chain connects TRBV29-1 to TRBJ2-3; D is possibly TRBD2 (5 bases). The origin of this receptor is a man aged 40-49 years with active or convalescent COVID-19. In DNA form, the CDR3 reads TGCAGCGTAAGCGGTAGCACAGATACGCAGTATTTT. The encoded protein is CSVSGSTDTQYF.